This T cell receptor beta chain appears in the sequencing data of a study of T cells in Graves' hyperthyroidism and ophthalmopathy. Germline values: CDR1 SQVTM, CDR2 ANQGSEA. The CDR3 totals 12 residues. V trimming: 8 bases; J trimming: 5 bases; junction bases outside the gene matches: 7. In this sample, this clonotype turned up many times. Amplification targeted TCR beta CDR3 regions from RNA transcripts. First-round RT-PCR targeting the TCR CDR3 was performed with the HTBI primer set. TCRdb used MiXCR to reprocess the multiplex PCR reads, holding one entry per CDR3 protein. The sample holds about 360,000 distinct CDR3 sequences, around 14% seen once.

The rearrangement joins TRBV29-1 to TRBJ1-2; 8 bases agree with TRBD1. The TCR sequence derives from a woman aged 18-29 years with Graves' hyperthyroidism. Sequencing was performed on blood. The CDR3 nucleotides read TGCAGCATATGGACAGGGACATATGGCTACACCTTC. It encodes CSIWTGTYGYTF.